Listed below are T cell receptor beta chains from one sample, sequenced in a study of preoperative IRX-2 immunotherapy in early breast cancer. The data were produced by immunoSEQ multiplex PCR, yet TCRdb's version contains in-frame clones alone and is incomplete. The sample shows roughly 26,000 clones, roughly four fifths of them seen only once. The starting material was lymph node tissue, obtained after IRX-2 immunotherapy. These receptors were taken from a human donor with breast cancer. Each CDR3 is given with its conserved first and last residue. D genes are given only for firm matches. The listing skips clone size in some rows; elsewhere it reads once, few, many or a size class.

cdr3_nt,cdr3_aa,j_call,d_call,clone_size,v_call
TGTGCCAGCAGTTGGGGTAGGGAGACCCAGTACTTC,CASSWGRETQYF,TRBJ2-5,NA,NA,TRBV28
TGTGCCAGCAGCGGCCGAGCGCTTGGAAACACCATATATTTT,CASSGRALGNTIYF,TRBJ1-3,NA,NA,TRBV12-1
TGCGCCAGCAGCCAGAGACCGGGACTAGCGGGGGGGTTGGCGCAGTATTTT,CASSQRPGLAGGLAQYF,TRBJ2-3,TRBD2,NA,TRBV5-1
TGTGCCACCAGCAGAGATTGGGGGAACACCGGGGAGCTGTTTTTT,CATSRDWGNTGELFF,TRBJ2-2,NA,NA,TRBV15
TGTGCCAGCAGCTTAGAGGGCAGGGGGACTGAAGCTTTCTTT,CASSLEGRGTEAFF,TRBJ1-1,TRBD1,NA,TRBV11-3
TGTGCCACCAGCAGAGGGGCCCTGAACACTGAAGCTTTCTTT,CATSRGALNTEAFF,TRBJ1-1,NA,NA,TRBV15
TGTGCCAGTAGTATAGATGCCGGGGAGTTCAATCAGCCCCAGCATTTT,CASSIDAGEFNQPQHF,TRBJ1-5,NA,NA,TRBV19
TGTGCCAGCAGCTTAAGCCCCGGGACAATGGAGGAAAAACTGTTTTTT,CASSLSPGTMEEKLFF,TRBJ1-4,NA,few,TRBV11-3
TGCGCCAGCAGCCCAAGGGACAGAAGGACTGAAGCTTTCTTT,CASSPRDRRTEAFF,TRBJ1-1,NA,NA,TRBV1
TGTGCCACCAGCAGCCTTAGATGGGGGGTTAGGACTGAAGCTTTCTTT,CATSSLRWGVRTEAFF,TRBJ1-1,NA,NA,TRBV15
TGTGCCAGCAGTTTATTCCAGGGGGTGGGCTACACCTTC,CASSLFQGVGYTF,TRBJ1-2,TRBD1,NA,TRBV28
TGTGCCAGCAGTTCCCCTGTAGAGGGGTCTGGAAACACCATATATTTT,CASSSPVEGSGNTIYF,TRBJ1-3,NA,once,TRBV28
TGTGCCAGTAGTATGGCCGCTACAAGTCAAATTGGTTCACCCCTCCACTTT,CASSMAATSQIGSPLHF,TRBJ1-6,NA,NA,TRBV19
TGCGCCAGCGCCCAGCTAGGTCACCCAGATACGCAGTATTTT,CASAQLGHPDTQYF,TRBJ2-3,NA,once,TRBV5-1
TGCAGCGTGCGATGGGGTGGACCTGAAGCTTTCTTT,CSVRWGGPEAFF,TRBJ1-1,NA,NA,TRBV29-1
TGCGCCAGCAGCCAGCGGACAGGGGACGCTGGGGCCAACGTCCTGACTTTC,CASSQRTGDAGANVLTF,TRBJ2-6,TRBD1,NA,TRBV4-1
TGTGCCAGTAGTAACGACAGGGGGCCCGCTGAAGCTTTCTTT,CASSNDRGPAEAFF,TRBJ1-1,TRBD1,once,TRBV19
TGTGCCAGCAGTGAAGACAGGTTCGAAGCTTTCTTT,CASSEDRFEAFF,TRBJ1-1,NA,few,TRBV6-1
TGTGCCACGGGACGTGCGGATAATTCACCCCTCCACTTT,CATGRADNSPLHF,TRBJ1-6,NA,NA,TRBV30
TGTGCCAGCTCACCGGGACAGGGGCATAATCAGCCCCAGCATTTT,CASSPGQGHNQPQHF,TRBJ1-5,TRBD1,NA,TRBV18
TGTGCCAGCAGCCAAGATTGGAATACTGAAGCTTTCTTT,CASSQDWNTEAFF,TRBJ1-1,NA,NA,TRBV14
TGTGCCAGCAGGCGGGGGTTCAGTGAAAAACTGTTTTTT,CASRRGFSEKLFF,TRBJ1-4,NA,NA,TRBV6-8
TGTGCCAGCAGTGGGGCTAGCGGGGGCTTTAGCTCCTACGAGCAGTACTTC,CASSGASGGFSSYEQYF,TRBJ2-7,TRBD2,NA,TRBV6-8
TGTGCCAGCAGTCCACAGGGGTACTATGGCTACACCTTC,CASSPQGYYGYTF,TRBJ1-2,TRBD1,once,TRBV6-8
TGCGCCAGCAGCCCGCTTAGGGCGGTGGTAACTGAAGCTTTCTTT,CASSPLRAVVTEAFF,TRBJ1-1,NA,NA,TRBV5-1
TGTGCCAGTAGTATCACCGGCATTCGGGGCAATCAGCCCCAGCATTTT,CASSITGIRGNQPQHF,TRBJ1-5,NA,NA,TRBV19
TGTGCCAGTAGAACCCCCAACACCGGGGAGCTGTTTTTT,CASRTPNTGELFF,TRBJ2-2,NA,NA,TRBV25-1
TGTGCCAGCAGCTTAGGAACAGGGGGCAGCGGGGAGCTGTTTTTT,CASSLGTGGSGELFF,TRBJ2-2,TRBD1,few,TRBV11-3
TGTGCCACCAACGCACAGGGGGCTGGGGCCAACGTCCTGACTTTC,CATNAQGAGANVLTF,TRBJ2-6,TRBD1,NA,TRBV19
TGTGCCAGTAGTATACTATCCGCGGGGGATTCACCCCTCCACTTT,CASSILSAGDSPLHF,TRBJ1-6,NA,NA,TRBV19
TGTGCCAGCAACTTGGGTACACCGTCAAGCTATGGCTACACCTTC,CASNLGTPSSYGYTF,TRBJ1-2,NA,NA,TRBV11-3
TGTGCCAGTAGTATCGGAGCGTCGGATACGCAGTATTTT,CASSIGASDTQYF,TRBJ2-3,NA,NA,TRBV19
TGTGCCAGCACCTACAGGGCAACTAATTCACCCCTCCACTTT,CASTYRATNSPLHF,TRBJ1-6,NA,NA,TRBV28
TGCGCCAGCAGCTTGCAGATACAGGGTGCAGATACGCAGTATTTT,CASSLQIQGADTQYF,TRBJ2-3,NA,NA,TRBV5-1
TGTGCCAGCCAGCAGGATAGAAGCCCAAGCGGCTCTGGGGCCAACGTCCTGACTTTC,CASQQDRSPSGSGANVLTF,TRBJ2-6,NA,NA,TRBV18
TGTGCCAGTAGTATGGATGGGGCCTCCAACTCTGGAAACACCATATATTTT,CASSMDGASNSGNTIYF,TRBJ1-3,NA,NA,TRBV19
TGTGCCAGCAGCTCCGGACAGGGGACCACTGAAGCTTTCTTT,CASSSGQGTTEAFF,TRBJ1-1,TRBD1,few,TRBV11-3
TGCGCCAGCAGCATGGGACAGGGTCTAGGAGAGACCCAGTACTTC,CASSMGQGLGETQYF,TRBJ2-5,TRBD1,NA,TRBV10-2
TGTGCCAGTAGTATCGTTGCGCGCTCCTACAATGAGCAGTTCTTC,CASSIVARSYNEQFF,TRBJ2-1,NA,NA,TRBV19
TGTGCCAGTAGCCCTACACCGAACGGACACACCATATATTTT,CASSPTPNGHTIYF,TRBJ1-3,NA,NA,TRBV19
TGTGCCAGCAGCTTGTTCGGGGGGCGGAACGAGCAGTACTTC,CASSLFGGRNEQYF,TRBJ2-7,NA,NA,TRBV11-3
TGCACCAGCAGTCGGACAGGGGGTTCTAACAATCAGCCCCAGCATTTT,CTSSRTGGSNNQPQHF,TRBJ1-5,TRBD1,NA,TRBV5-1
TGTGCCAGTAGTGGACAGGGAAACTATGGCTACACCTTC,CASSGQGNYGYTF,TRBJ1-2,TRBD1,NA,TRBV19
TGTGCCAGCTCACCACTTCAGCGGGGACAGTCGACCAATCAGCCCCAGCATTTT,CASSPLQRGQSTNQPQHF,TRBJ1-5,TRBD1,NA,TRBV18
TGCAGCGTTCGGACAGCAGGAAACACCATATATTTT,CSVRTAGNTIYF,TRBJ1-3,NA,NA,TRBV29-1
TGTGCCAGCTCCCCTGGACCGGGTAATCAGCCCCAGCATTTT,CASSPGPGNQPQHF,TRBJ1-5,NA,NA,TRBV18
TGCGCCAGCAGCCTACAGGGAACCGCTGAGCAGTTCTTC,CASSLQGTAEQFF,TRBJ2-1,NA,NA,TRBV23-1
TGTGCCAGCTCTACAGGGACTGGAAACACCATATATTTT,CASSTGTGNTIYF,TRBJ1-3,NA,NA,TRBV18
TGTGCCAGTAGTACCCTACTGACAGGGGACGGGAAGACCCAGTACTTC,CASSTLLTGDGKTQYF,TRBJ2-5,TRBD1,NA,TRBV19
TGTGCCATCAGTTCCACAGGGTCGAGTGGAAACACCATATATTTT,CAISSTGSSGNTIYF,TRBJ1-3,NA,NA,TRBV6-8